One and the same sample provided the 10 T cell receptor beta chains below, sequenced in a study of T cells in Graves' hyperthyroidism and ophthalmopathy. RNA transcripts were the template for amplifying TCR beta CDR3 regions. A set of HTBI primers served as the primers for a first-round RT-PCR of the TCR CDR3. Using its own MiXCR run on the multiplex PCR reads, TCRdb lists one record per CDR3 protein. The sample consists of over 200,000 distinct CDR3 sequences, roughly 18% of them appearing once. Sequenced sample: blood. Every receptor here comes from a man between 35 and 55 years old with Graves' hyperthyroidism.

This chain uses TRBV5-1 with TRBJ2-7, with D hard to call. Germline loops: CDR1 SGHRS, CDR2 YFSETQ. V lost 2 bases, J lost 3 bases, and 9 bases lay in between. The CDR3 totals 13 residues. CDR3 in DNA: TGCGCCAGCAGCTTAGGAGTGAACTACGAGCAGTACTTC. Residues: CASSLGVNYEQYF.

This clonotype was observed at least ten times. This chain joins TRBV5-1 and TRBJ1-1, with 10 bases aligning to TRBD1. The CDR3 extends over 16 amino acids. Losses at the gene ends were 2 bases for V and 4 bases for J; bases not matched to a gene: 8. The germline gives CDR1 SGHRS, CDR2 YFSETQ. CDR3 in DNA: TGCGCCAGCAGCTTTACCCTCGGACAGGGGGTCACTGAAGCTTTCTTT. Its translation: CASSFTLGQGVTEAFF.

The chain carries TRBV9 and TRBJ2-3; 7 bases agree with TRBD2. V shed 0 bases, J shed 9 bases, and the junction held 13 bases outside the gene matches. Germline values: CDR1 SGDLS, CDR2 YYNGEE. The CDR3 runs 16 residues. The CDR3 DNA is TGTGCCAGCAGCGTAGATAGCGGGTCACATGCGGGGACGCAGTATTTT. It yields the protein CASSVDSGSHAGTQYF.

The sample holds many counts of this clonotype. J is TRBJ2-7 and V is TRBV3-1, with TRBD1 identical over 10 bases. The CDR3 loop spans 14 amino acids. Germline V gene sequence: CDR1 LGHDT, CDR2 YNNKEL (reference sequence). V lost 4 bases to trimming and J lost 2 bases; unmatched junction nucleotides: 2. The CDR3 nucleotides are TGTGCCAGCAGCCTCGACAGGGGGCCCTACGAGCAGTACTTC. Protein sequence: CASSLDRGPYEQYF.

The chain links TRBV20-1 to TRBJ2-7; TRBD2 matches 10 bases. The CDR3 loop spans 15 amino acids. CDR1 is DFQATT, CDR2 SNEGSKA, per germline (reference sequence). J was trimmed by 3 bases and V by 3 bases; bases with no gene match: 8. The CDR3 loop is CSASPQAGGIYEQYF. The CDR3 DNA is TGCAGTGCTAGTCCCCAAGCGGGAGGGATCTACGAGCAGTACTTC.

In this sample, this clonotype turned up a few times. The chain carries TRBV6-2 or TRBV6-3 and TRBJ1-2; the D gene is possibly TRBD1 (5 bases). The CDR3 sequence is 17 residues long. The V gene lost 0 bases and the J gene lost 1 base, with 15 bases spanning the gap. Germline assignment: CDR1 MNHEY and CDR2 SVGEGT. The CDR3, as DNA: TGTGCCAGCAGTTACTCCGTGGGGGGGGTCGGTAACTATGGCTACACCTTC. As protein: CASSYSVGGVGNYGYTF.

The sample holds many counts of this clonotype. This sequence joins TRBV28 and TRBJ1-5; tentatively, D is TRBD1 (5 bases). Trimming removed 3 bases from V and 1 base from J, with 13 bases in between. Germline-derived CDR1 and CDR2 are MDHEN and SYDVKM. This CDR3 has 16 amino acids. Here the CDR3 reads CASSFPRRDSNQPQHF. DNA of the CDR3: TGTGCCAGCAGTTTCCCGAGGAGGGACAGCAATCAGCCCCAGCATTTT.

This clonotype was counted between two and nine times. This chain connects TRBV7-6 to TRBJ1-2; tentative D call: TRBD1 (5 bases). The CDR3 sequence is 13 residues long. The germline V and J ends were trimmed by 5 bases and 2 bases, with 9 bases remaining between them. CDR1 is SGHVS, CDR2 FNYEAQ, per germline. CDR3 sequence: CASSAGRNYGYTF. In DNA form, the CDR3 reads TGTGCCAGCAGCGCGGGACGGAACTATGGCTACACCTTC.

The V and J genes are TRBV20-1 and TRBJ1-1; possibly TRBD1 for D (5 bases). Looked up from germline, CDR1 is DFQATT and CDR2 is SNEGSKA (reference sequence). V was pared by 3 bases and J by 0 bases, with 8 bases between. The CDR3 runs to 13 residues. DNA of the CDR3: TGCAGTGCTAGTTGGGGCGTGAACACTGAAGCTTTCTTT. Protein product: CSASWGVNTEAFF.

CDR3 DNA sequence: TGTGCCAGCAGCCAGACAGGGAAGGGCGGCGAGCAGTACTTC. It yields the protein CASSQTGKGGEQYF. The chain recombines TRBV7-9 with TRBJ2-7; 7 bases line up with TRBD1. The V segment lost 5 bases and the J segment 6 bases; nucleotides outside the gene matches: 10. This CDR3 region has 14 residues. Germline CDR1 reads SEHNR; CDR2 reads FQNEAQ (reference sequence).